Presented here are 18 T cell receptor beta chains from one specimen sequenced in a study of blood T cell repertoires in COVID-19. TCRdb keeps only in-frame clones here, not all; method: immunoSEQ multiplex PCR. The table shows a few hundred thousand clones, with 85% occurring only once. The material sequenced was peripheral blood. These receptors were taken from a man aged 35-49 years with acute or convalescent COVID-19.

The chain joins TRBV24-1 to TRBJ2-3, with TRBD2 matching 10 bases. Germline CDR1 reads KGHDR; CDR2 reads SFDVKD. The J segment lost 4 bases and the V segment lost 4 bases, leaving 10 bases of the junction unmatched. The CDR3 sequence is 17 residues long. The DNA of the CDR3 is TGTGCCACCAGTGACCCGGGAAGCGGGGGGGACCCAGATACGCAGTATTTT. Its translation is CATSDPGSGGDPDTQYF.

The CDR3 region is CASGKGARIDTQYF. CDR3 nucleotide sequence: TGTGCTAGTGGGAAGGGAGCTAGGATAGATACGCAGTATTTT. This chain connects TRBV12-5 to TRBJ2-3, with a possible D match to TRBD2 (5 bases). Germline CDR1 LGHNT, CDR2 FRNRAP. This CDR3 is 14 amino acids long. V gave up 6 bases and J gave up 5 bases, with 15 bases separating them.

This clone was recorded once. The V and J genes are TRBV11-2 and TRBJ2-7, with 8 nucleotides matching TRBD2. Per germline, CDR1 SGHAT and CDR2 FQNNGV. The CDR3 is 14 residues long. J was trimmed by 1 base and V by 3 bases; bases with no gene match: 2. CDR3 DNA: TGTGCCAGCAGCTTCAGCGGGGGATCCTACGAGCAGTACTTC. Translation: CASSFSGGSYEQYF.

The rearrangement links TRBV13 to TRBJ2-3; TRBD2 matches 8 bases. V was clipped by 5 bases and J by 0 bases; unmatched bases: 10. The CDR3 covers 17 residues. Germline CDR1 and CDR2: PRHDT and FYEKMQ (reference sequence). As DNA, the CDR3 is TGTGCCAGCAGCCATGTTTCCCGCGGGGGGAGCACAGATACGCAGTATTTT. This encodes CASSHVSRGGSTDTQYF.

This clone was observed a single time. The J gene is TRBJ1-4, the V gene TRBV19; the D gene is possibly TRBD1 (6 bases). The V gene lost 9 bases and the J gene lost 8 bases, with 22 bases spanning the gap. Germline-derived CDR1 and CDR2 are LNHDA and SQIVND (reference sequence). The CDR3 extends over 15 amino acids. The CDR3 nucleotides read TGTGCCAGCCAAACCGTCGGGGGGCGAGGAGAAAAACTGTTTTTT. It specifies CASQTVGGRGEKLFF.

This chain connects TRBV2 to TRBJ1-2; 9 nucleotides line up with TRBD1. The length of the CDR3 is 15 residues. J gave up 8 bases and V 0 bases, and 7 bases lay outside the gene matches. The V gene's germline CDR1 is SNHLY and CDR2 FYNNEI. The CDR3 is CASSEAGQGSEGYTF. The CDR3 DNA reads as TGTGCCAGCAGTGAAGCGGGACAGGGTTCGGAAGGCTACACCTTC.

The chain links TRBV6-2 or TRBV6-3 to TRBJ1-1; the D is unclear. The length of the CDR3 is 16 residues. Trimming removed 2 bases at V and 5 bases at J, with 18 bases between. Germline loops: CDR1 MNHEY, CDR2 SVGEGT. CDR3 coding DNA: TGTGCCAGCAGTTACGAGTCAGGAGAGGGAGAGACTGAAGCTTTCTTT. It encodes CASSYESGEGETEAFF.

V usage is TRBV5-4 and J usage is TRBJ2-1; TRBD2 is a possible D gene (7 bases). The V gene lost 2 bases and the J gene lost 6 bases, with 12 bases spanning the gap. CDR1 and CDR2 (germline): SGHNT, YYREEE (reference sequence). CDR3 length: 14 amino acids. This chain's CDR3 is CASSFRGGANEQFF. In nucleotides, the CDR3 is TGTGCCAGCAGCTTTAGGGGGGGGGCCAATGAGCAGTTCTTC.

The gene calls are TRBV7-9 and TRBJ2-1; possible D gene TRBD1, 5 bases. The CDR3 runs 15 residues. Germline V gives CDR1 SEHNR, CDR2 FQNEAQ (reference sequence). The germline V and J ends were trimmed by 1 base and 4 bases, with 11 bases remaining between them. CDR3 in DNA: TGTGCCAGCAGCTTAGTACAGAGACAGTACAATGAGCAGTTCTTC. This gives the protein CASSLVQRQYNEQFF.

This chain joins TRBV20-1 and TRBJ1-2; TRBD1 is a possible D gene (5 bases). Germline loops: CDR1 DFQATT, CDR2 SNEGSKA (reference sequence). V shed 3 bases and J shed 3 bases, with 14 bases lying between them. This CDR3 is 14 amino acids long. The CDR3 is CSASSGGIHYGYTF. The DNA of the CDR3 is TGCAGTGCTAGTTCCGGGGGTATCCACTATGGCTACACCTTC.

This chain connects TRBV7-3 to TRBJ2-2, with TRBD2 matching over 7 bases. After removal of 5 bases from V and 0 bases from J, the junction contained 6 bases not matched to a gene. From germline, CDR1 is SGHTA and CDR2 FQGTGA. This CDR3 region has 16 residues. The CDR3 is CASSQRSGANTGELFF. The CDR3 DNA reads TGTGCCAGCAGCCAAAGAAGCGGGGCGAACACCGGGGAGCTGTTTTTT.

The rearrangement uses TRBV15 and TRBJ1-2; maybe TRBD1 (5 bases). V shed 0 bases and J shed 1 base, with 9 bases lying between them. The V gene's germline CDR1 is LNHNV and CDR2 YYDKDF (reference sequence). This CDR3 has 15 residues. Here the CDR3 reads CATSRDIRGNYGYTF. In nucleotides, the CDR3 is TGTGCCACCAGCAGAGATATTAGGGGTAACTATGGCTACACCTTC. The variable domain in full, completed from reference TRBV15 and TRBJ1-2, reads DAMVIQNPRYQVTQFGKPVTLSCSQTLNHNVMYWYQQKSSQAPKLLFHYYDKDFNNEADTPDNFQSRRPNTSFCFLDIRSPGLGDTAMYLCATSRDIRGNYGYTFGSGTRLTVV.

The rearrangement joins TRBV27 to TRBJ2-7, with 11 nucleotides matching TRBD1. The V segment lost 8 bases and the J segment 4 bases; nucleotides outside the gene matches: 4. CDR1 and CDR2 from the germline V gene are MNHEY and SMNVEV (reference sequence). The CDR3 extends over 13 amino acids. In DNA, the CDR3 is TGTGCCAGCCGGGGACAGGGGGTGTACGAGCAGTACTTC. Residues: CASRGQGVYEQYF.

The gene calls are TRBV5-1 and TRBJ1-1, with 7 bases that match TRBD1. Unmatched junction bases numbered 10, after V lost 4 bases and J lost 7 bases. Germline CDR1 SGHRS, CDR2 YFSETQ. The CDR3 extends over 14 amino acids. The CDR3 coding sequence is TGCGCCAGCAGCCCTATAGGGACAGAAGTTGAAGCTTTCTTT. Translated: CASSPIGTEVEAFF.

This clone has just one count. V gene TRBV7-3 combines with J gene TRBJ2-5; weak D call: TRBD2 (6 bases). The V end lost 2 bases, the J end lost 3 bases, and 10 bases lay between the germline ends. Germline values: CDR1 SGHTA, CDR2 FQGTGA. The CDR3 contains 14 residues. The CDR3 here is CASSLGGRKETQYF. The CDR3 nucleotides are TGTGCCAGCAGCTTAGGAGGGAGGAAAGAGACCCAGTACTTC.

CDR3 nucleotides: TGTGCCAGCAGCCCCCGCCCTGGCGGGCGCACAGATACGCAGTATTTT. It encodes CASSPRPGGRTDTQYF. V is TRBV9 and J is TRBJ2-3; D is possibly TRBD2 (5 bases). The CDR3 spans 16 residues. In germline, CDR1 is SGDLS, CDR2 YYNGEE. The V gene lost 4 bases and the J gene lost 1 base, with 16 bases spanning the gap.

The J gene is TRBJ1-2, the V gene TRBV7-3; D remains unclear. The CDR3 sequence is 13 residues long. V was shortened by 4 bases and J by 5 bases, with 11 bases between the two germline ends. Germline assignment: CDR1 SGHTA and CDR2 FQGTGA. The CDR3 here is CASSSGEGYGYTF. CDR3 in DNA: TGTGCCAGCAGCTCCGGGGAAGGATATGGCTACACCTTC.

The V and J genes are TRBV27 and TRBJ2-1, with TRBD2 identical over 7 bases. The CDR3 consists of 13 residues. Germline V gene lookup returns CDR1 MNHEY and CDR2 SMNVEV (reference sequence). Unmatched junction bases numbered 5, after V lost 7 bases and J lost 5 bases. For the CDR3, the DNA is TGTGCCAGCATAGCCGGGGGGAACAATGAGCAGTTCTTC. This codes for CASIAGGNNEQFF.